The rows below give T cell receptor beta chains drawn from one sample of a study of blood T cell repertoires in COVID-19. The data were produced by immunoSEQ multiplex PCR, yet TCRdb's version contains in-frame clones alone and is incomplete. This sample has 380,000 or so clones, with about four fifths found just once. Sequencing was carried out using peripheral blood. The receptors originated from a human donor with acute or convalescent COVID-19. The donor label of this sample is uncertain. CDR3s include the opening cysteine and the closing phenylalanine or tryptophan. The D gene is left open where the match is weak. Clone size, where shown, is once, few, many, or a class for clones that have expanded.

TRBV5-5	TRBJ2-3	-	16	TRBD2	TGTGCCAGCAGCCCTAGCGGGGGGGTAATACAAGATACGCAGTATTTT	CASSPSGGVIQDTQYF
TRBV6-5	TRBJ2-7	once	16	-	TGTGCCAGCAGTTCCCGGTGGCAGGTGGACTCCTACGAGCAGTACTTC	CASSSRWQVDSYEQYF
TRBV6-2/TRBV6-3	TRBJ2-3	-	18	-	TGTGCCAGCAGTTCCCCCATAGGACTTTCTTCTAGCACAGATACGCAGTATTTT	CASSSPIGLSSSTDTQYF
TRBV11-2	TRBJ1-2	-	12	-	TGTGCCAGCAGCTTAGACGGCTATGGCTACACCTTC	CASSLDGYGYTF
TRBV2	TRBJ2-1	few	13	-	TGTGCCAGCAGTGAGGAACAGTACAATGAGCAGTTCTTC	CASSEEQYNEQFF
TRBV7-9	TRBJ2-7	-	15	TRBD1	TGTGCCAGCAGCCCCGGACAGGTCAACTCCTACGAGCAGTACTTC	CASSPGQVNSYEQYF
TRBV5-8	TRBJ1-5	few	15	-	TGTGCCAGCACGTTATTAGGGACTAATCTTCAGCCCCAGCATTTT	CASTLLGTNLQPQHF
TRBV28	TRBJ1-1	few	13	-	TGTGCCAGCAGTTTACGGGGGTCGCCGGTGGCTTTCTTT	CASSLRGSPVAFF
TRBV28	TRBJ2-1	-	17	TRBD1	TGTGCCAGCAGTCTCTACAGGGGGCTAATCTCCTACAATGAGCAGTTCTTC	CASSLYRGLISYNEQFF
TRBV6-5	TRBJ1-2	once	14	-	TGTGCCAGCAGTACACAGGGAAGGAACTATGGCTACACCTTC	CASSTQGRNYGYTF
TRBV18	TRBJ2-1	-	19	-	TGTGCCAGCTCACCAATACCAGGGCCGTTTGAGGTGATGAGTAATGAGCAGTTCTTC	CASSPIPGPFEVMSNEQFF
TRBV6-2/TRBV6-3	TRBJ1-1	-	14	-	TGTGCCAGCAGTTACGGGCAACTGAACACTGAAGCTTTCTTT	CASSYGQLNTEAFF
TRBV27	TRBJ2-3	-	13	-	TGTGCCAGCAGCGATTCGGGCACAGATACGCAGTATTTT	CASSDSGTDTQYF
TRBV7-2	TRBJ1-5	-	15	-	TGTGCCAGCAGCCCCCTAGGATTCCCTAATCAGCCCCAGCATTTT	CASSPLGFPNQPQHF
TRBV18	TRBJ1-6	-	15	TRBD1	TGTGCCAGCTCACCAACAGGGGATCGAAATTCACCCCTCCACTTT	CASSPTGDRNSPLHF
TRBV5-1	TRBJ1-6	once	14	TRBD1	TGCGCCAGTGGACAGGGGGGATCTCATTCACCCCTCCACTTT	CASGQGGSHSPLHF
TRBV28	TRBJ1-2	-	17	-	TGTGCCAGCAGTTCTCAGGGTAATGGGGGCGCCGGCTATGGCTACACCTTC	CASSSQGNGGAGYGYTF
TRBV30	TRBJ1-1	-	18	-	TGTGCCTGGAGTCCGACAGGACTCCGAATGGGAATGAACACTGAAGCTTTCTTT	CAWSPTGLRMGMNTEAFF
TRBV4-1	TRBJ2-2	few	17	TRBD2	TGCGCCAGCAGCCGAGTGCTAGCGGGAGGCCCCACCGGGGAGCTGTTTTTT	CASSRVLAGGPTGELFF
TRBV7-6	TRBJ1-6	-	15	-	TGTGCCAGCAGCCCCGTCGCGGCCAAGAGTATACCCCTCCACTTT	CASSPVAAKSIPLHF
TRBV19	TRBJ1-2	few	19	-	TGTGCCAGTAGTCAACCTTCTTATTCGTCGGGACTCACACCCTTAGGCTACACCTTC	CASSQPSYSSGLTPLGYTF
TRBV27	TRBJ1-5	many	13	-	TGTGCCAGCAGTTTCCAGAAAGATCAGCCCCAGCATTTT	CASSFQKDQPQHF
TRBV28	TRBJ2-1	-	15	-	TGTGCCAGCAGGAAGACTGAAAGCTCCTACAATGAGCAGTTCTTC	CASRKTESSYNEQFF
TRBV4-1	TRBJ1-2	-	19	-	TGCGCCAGCAGCCAAGCAGGTTTAGGGTCAGGGGCCGCATTCTATGGCTACACCTTC	CASSQAGLGSGAAFYGYTF
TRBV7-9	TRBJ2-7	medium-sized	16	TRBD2	TGTGCCAGCAGCTCCCCCTGGGAGGGAGAGGACTACGAGCAGTACTTC	CASSSPWEGEDYEQYF
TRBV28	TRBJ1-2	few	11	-	TGTGCCAGCAGTGATCGCCGGGGCTACACCTTC	CASSDRRGYTF
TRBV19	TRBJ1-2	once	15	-	TGTGCCAGTAGTTCAGGGTCTACCGCTAACTATGGCTACACCTTC	CASSSGSTANYGYTF
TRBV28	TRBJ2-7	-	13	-	-	CASSFFAFGTVFF
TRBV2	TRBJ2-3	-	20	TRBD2	TGTGCCAGCAGTACCGTAGTTGGGCTAGCGGGAGTTAGGGCCACAGATACGCAGTATTTT	CASSTVVGLAGVRATDTQYF
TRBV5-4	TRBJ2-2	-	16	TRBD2	TGTGCCAGCAGCCCGCAAGGGACTAGAAACACCGGGGAGCTGTTTTTT	CASSPQGTRNTGELFF
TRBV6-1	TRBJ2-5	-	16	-	TGTGCCAGCAGTGTTAAGGTCGGAGCGATCCAAGAGACCCAGTACTTC	CASSVKVGAIQETQYF
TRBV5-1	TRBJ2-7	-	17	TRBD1	TGCGCCAGCAGCTTGGGTCCATCAGGGGGCGTCTCCTACGAGCAGTACTTC	CASSLGPSGGVSYEQYF
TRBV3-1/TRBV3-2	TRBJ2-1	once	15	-	TGTGCCAGCAGCCCGCAGGGGCGCCCGTACAATGAGCAGTTCTTC	CASSPQGRPYNEQFF
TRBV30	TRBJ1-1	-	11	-	TGTGCCTGGAGTGGAGGGGGTGAAGCTTTCTTT	CAWSGGGEAFF
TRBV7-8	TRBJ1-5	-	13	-	TGTGCCAGCAGCTTACGTTTGAATCAGCCCCAGCATTTT	CASSLRLNQPQHF
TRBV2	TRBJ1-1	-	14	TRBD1	TGTGCCAGCAGTGCGGGACAGCGTACGGCTGAAGCTTTCTTT	CASSAGQRTAEAFF